Detailed here is one T cell receptor (beta chain). What this receptor recognizes is not known. No much larger clone is present one base from it, and per-base qualities are unavailable. These data originate in a study of OX40 agonist ivuxolimab in advanced cancers. Regarding the complete study: The costimulatory receptor OX40 (CD134) was targeted by ivuxolimab, a fully human IgG2 agonistic monoclonal antibody. Intravenous ivuxolimab was administered to patients every 2 weeks at six dose levels: 0.01, 0.1, 0.3, 1.5, 3 and 10 mg/kg. Of the approximately 50 dose-escalation patients, hepatocellular carcinoma was present in approximately 20, melanoma in approximately 15, renal cell carcinoma in 9 and head and neck cancer in 9. The dose-escalation cohort was about 83% male with a mean age of around 62 years, ranging from roughly 20 to 80. Patients were allowed to have had prior anti-PD-1, anti-PD-L1 or anti-CTLA-4 therapy, and more than 35% of the dose-escalation patients had been treated with checkpoint inhibitors. Partial responses occurred in three dose-escalation patients, of whom one had hepatocellular carcinoma and two had cutaneous melanoma. Peripheral TCRbeta sequencing aimed to test whether ivuxolimab altered TCR sequence diversity and caused clonal T-cell expansion. The paper reports the monotherapy dose-escalation portion (N of about 54 patients) of the phase I ivuxolimab trial.

Patients with autoimmune disease history or receiving systemic immunosuppression were excluded from the trial. Peripheral blood for TCR sequencing was drawn from every dose cohort at baseline, at cycle 4 day 1 and at cycle 7 day 1. Samples were obtained from an open-label, multicenter, first-in-human phase I dose-escalation trial of ivuxolimab. The trial enrolled adults with locally advanced or metastatic head and neck squamous cell, hepatocellular, melanoma or renal cell carcinoma. CD4+ and CD8+ T cells were sorted separately from peripheral blood before TCR sequencing. CDR1 and CDR2 are drawn from the germline V gene (reference sequence): SGHNT, YYREEE. The CDR3, from cysteine to phenylalanine, totals 14 residues. Here the CDR3 DNA is all that survives: 42 bases in frame from base 1. For this chain, trimming is 4 bases at the V end and 4 bases at the J end, and the number of junction bases without a gene match is 4.

Study-wide findings and limitations: The antigen specificity of the clonally expanded peripheral T cells was not determined. Clonal expansion of both CD4+ and CD8+ blood T cells was observed from baseline to week 6 at doses 0.1 to 3.0 mg/kg. In the 0.1-3.0 mg/kg groups, partial responders had among the lowest normalized peripheral clonal expansion, particularly in CD8+ T cells. Low levels of normalized T-cell clonal expansion were also seen in some patients who did not respond. After ivuxolimab, CD8+ T cells had more expanded clones than CD4+ T cells on average.

Genomic DNA was extracted from sorted cells for sequencing of the TCRbeta CDR3 region. The immunoSEQ Assay was used to sequence the TCRbeta CDR3 regions. The clones in this table, taken by TCRdb from immuneACCESS, are in-frame only. Not every clone is retained; where verified, under half of the shortfall comes from an unresolved V gene, and the cause of the rest is unknown. The sample table contains about 73,000 clones; only one count was recorded for 85% to 90% of them. 0.4% to 0.65% of the sample is taken by the ten largest. This clonotype was sampled from an adult with an advanced solid tumor such as melanoma, head and neck, liver or kidney cancer. The sample was CD4+ or CD8+ T cells sorted from blood, taken in a trial of the OX40 agonist ivuxolimab. The chain is made from TRBV5-4 and TRBJ2-7, with 11 bases aligning to TRBD2. CDR3 sequence: CASSLTSGSYEQYF. The sequenced DNA is TGTGCCAGCAGCCTCACTAGCGGGAGTTACGAGCAGTACTTC.